Listed below are T cell receptor beta chains from one sample, sequenced in a study of CD8 T cells in ankylosing spondylitis. Via MiXCR, TCRdb re-called the 5' RACE reads, giving one row per CDR3 protein. Of around 770,000 distinct CDR3 sequences detected, around 19% appear once; the ten largest clones hold roughly a fifth. Source material: blood, either unsorted or a sorted T cell fraction (not recorded which). Every receptor here comes from a male donor with ankylosing spondylitis. CDR3s include the opening cysteine and the closing phenylalanine or tryptophan. The D gene is left open where the match is weak. The size field is filled for only some rows; it gives once, few, many or a size class.

clone size	V gene	J gene	D gene	CDR3 protein	CDR3 DNA
once	TRBV6-4	TRBJ2-7	TRBD2	CASNDEREVSYEQYF	TGTGCCAGCAACGACGAGCGGGAGGTTTCCTACGAGCAGTACTTC
NA	TRBV4-3	TRBJ1-2	TRBD1	CASSPRDRELYGYTF	TGCGCCAGCAGCCCCCGGGACAGGGAGTTATATGGCTACACCTTC
NA	TRBV7-6	TRBJ1-6	NA	CASSLEGSSPLHF	TGTGCCAGCAGCTTAGAGGGGAGTTCACCCCTCCACTTT
many	TRBV12-3/TRBV12-4	TRBJ1-2	NA	CASSFRGAGYTF	TGTGCCAGCAGTTTTAGGGGGGCCGGCTACACCTTC
few	TRBV15	TRBJ2-4	NA	CATSRESGGKNIQYF	TGTGCCACCAGCAGAGAGTCAGGCGGCAAAAACATTCAGTACTTC
NA	TRBV5-1	TRBJ2-1	NA	CASSFQRTYNEQFF	TGCGCCAGCAGCTTTCAGCGGACCTACAATGAGCAGTTCTTC
NA	TRBV20-1	TRBJ2-1	NA	CSVRGLYNEQFF	TGCAGTGTCAGGGGCCTCTACAATGAGCAGTTCTTC
NA	TRBV4-1	TRBJ2-1	TRBD2	CASSLMGSGGAGEQFF	TGCGCCAGCAGCCTTATGGGTAGCGGGGGGGCGGGAGAGCAGTTCTTC
NA	TRBV12-3/TRBV12-4	TRBJ1-6	NA	CASTFGGQLNSPLHF	TGTGCCAGCACCTTTGGGGGTCAGTTAAATTCACCCCTCCACTTT
few	TRBV5-1	TRBJ2-1	NA	CASSSGPRHTNEQFF	TGCGCCAGCAGCTCGGGACCACGCCATACTAATGAGCAGTTCTTC
many	TRBV5-1	TRBJ2-1	NA	CASSLGLFVPGVWPYNEQFF	TGCGCCAGCAGCTTGGGGCTATTCGTCCCAGGGGTTTGGCCCTACAATGAGCAGTTCTTC
NA	TRBV27	TRBJ2-6	TRBD2	CASSVVGGSGANVLTF	TGTGCCAGCAGTGTCGTCGGGGGGTCTGGGGCCAACGTCCTGACTTTC
few	TRBV28	TRBJ2-3	TRBD2	CASSLPLAGGPDTQYF	TGTGCCAGCAGTTTACCTCTAGCGGGAGGGCCAGATACGCAGTATTTT
NA	TRBV7-9	TRBJ1-1	NA	CASSPRNEAFF	TGTGCCAGCAGCCCCCGGAATGAAGCTTTCTTT
NA	TRBV28	TRBJ1-5	NA	CASSLNHVGVQPQHF	TGTGCCAGCAGTTTAAACCACGTTGGGGTCCAGCCCCAGCATTTT
many	TRBV12-3/TRBV12-4	TRBJ2-3	TRBD2	CASSAGGRAEDTQYF	TGTGCCAGCAGCGCCGGCGGGAGGGCCGAAGATACGCAGTATTTT
few	TRBV7-9	TRBJ1-2	NA	CASSLSGYHGYTF	TGTGCCAGCAGCTTATCCGGGTACCATGGCTACACCTTC
NA	TRBV20-1	TRBJ1-1	NA	CSAFIRGAAEAFF	TGCAGTGCTTTCATCCGGGGGGCCGCTGAAGCTTTCTTT
NA	TRBV7-3	TRBJ2-2	NA	CASSLTSSPSTGELFF	TGTGCCAGCAGCTTAACGTCTAGCCCAAGTACCGGGGAGCTGTTTTTT
few	TRBV4-2	TRBJ1-2	TRBD1	CASSQETGGDYGYTF	TGTGCCAGCAGCCAGGAGACAGGGGGCGACTATGGCTACACCTTC
few	TRBV15	TRBJ1-2	TRBD1	CATRGTGYGYTF	TGTGCCACCAGGGGGACAGGGTATGGCTACACCTTC
few	TRBV20-1	TRBJ2-5	TRBD2	CSARPLAGWGETQYF	TGCAGTGCTAGACCTCTAGCGGGCTGGGGGGAGACCCAGTACTTC
few	TRBV6-2/TRBV6-3	TRBJ1-2	NA	CASSYFTGPAYGYTF	TGTGCCAGCAGTTATTTTACGGGACCAGCATATGGCTACACCTTC
NA	TRBV4-2	TRBJ2-2	NA	CASSQELGSGNTGELFF	TGTGCCAGCAGCCAAGAACTCGGTAGCGGGAACACCGGGGAGCTGTTTTTT
few	TRBV28	TRBJ2-7	NA	CASSFSDRPGDEQYF	TGTGCCAGCAGTTTTTCGGACAGGCCGGGGGACGAGCAGTACTTC
few	TRBV12-3/TRBV12-4	TRBJ2-7	NA	CASSLGLVSYEQYF	TGTGCCAGCAGTTTAGGCCTAGTCTCCTACGAGCAGTACTTC
few	TRBV20-1	TRBJ2-3	TRBD2	CSAAGGADTQYF	TGCAGTGCAGCGGGGGGGGCGGATACGCAGTATTTT
NA	TRBV29-1	TRBJ1-2	NA	CSVETRTENSNYGYTF	TGCAGCGTTGAGACACGGACAGAGAATTCTAACTATGGCTACACCTTC
NA	TRBV10-3	TRBJ2-1	TRBD2	CAIGGGSRGWNEQFF	TGTGCCATCGGGGGGGGGTCCCGAGGATGGAATGAGCAGTTCTTC
NA	TRBV6-1	TRBJ2-1	TRBD2	CASSPRTSGRLGEQFF	TGTGCCAGCAGTCCCCGGACTAGCGGGAGGCTGGGCGAGCAGTTCTTC
few	TRBV19	TRBJ2-1	NA	CASEVGDSYNEQFF	TGTGCCAGCGAGGTCGGGGACTCCTACAATGAGCAGTTCTTC
NA	TRBV5-1	TRBJ1-1	TRBD1	CASSRGTGKRVTEAFF	TGCGCCAGCAGCCGAGGGACAGGGAAAAGGGTCACTGAAGCTTTCTTT
NA	TRBV27	TRBJ1-2	TRBD1	CASSPEGQGNYGYTF	TGTGCCAGCAGCCCGGAAGGACAGGGCAACTATGGCTACACCTTC
NA	TRBV20-1	TRBJ2-1	TRBD2	CSASPSSGGPNEQFF	TGCAGTGCTAGCCCCTCCAGCGGGGGTCCCAATGAGCAGTTCTTC
NA	TRBV12-3/TRBV12-4	TRBJ1-6	NA	CASSPWTASSYNSPLHF	TGTGCCAGCAGTCCTTGGACAGCAAGCTCCTATAATTCACCCCTCCACTTT
few	TRBV5-5	TRBJ1-2	NA	CASSPWGGSPQLDGYTF	TGTGCCAGCAGCCCCTGGGGGGGCTCTCCCCAACTCGATGGCTACACCTTC